The 13 T cell receptor beta chains listed next were all sequenced from one sample in a study of spatial heterogeneity in lung cancer (dated by TCRdb to between 2018 and 2021). Explained via the paper, the time point label denotes: sample taken at primary tumor resection. Library creation used 5' RACE. Sequenced using a NextSeq 500. The public reads were quality trimmed at Q25 with fastp and then assembled into clones with MiXCR by TCRdb, keeping productive beta chains. Each entry is one CDR3 protein sequence, shown with its most common DNA and genes. Across this sample there are more than 60,000 distinct CDR3 sequences, with roughly 5.9% seen only once. The ten biggest clones cover roughly 14% of the sample. Here the sequenced sample was PBMCs, taken at surgery. Every receptor here comes from a female donor with early-stage non-small cell lung cancer.

The gene calls are TRBV2 and TRBJ1-2; D remains unclear. V lost 4 bases and J 8 bases, leaving 5 bases between the germline ends. The CDR3 is made up of 10 amino acids. Germline loops: CDR1 SNHLY, CDR2 FYNNEI. The CDR3 sequence: CASSGGGYTF. The CDR3 nucleotides read TGTGCCAGCAGTGGCGGAGGCTACACCTTC.

This clonotype was observed at least ten times. This chain connects TRBV2 to TRBJ1-2; D perhaps matches TRBD1 (6 bases). This CDR3 contains 14 residues. V gave up 8 bases and J gave up 0 bases, with 13 bases separating them. CDR1 and CDR2 from the germline V gene are SNHLY and FYNNEI. The CDR3 DNA is TGTGCCAGCGAACGGGACACGTCTAACTATGGCTACACCTTC. Amino acid sequence: CASERDTSNYGYTF.

In this sample, this clonotype turned up many times. The gene calls are TRBV3-1 and TRBJ1-2; D might be TRBD1 (6 bases). The CDR3 is made up of 13 amino acids. Germline CDR1 reads LGHDT; CDR2 reads YNNKEL (reference sequence). The germline V and J ends were trimmed by 4 bases and 3 bases, with 9 bases remaining between them. Written as DNA, the CDR3 is TGTGCCAGCAGCCTAACAGGGTACTATGGCTACACCTTC. Amino acid sequence: CASSLTGYYGYTF.

There are many counts of this clonotype. The V call is TRBV20-1, the J call TRBJ2-2; 11 bases fit TRBD2. CDR3 size: 17 residues. Germline V lookup: CDR1 DFQATT, CDR2 SNEGSKA (reference sequence). Unmatched junction bases numbered 4, after V lost 0 bases and J lost 1 base. The CDR3 coding sequence is TGCAGTGCTAGAGATCTAGCGGGGGGCCTGAACACCGGGGAGCTGTTTTTT. Its translation: CSARDLAGGLNTGELFF.

This clonotype occurred many times. V is TRBV28 and J is TRBJ1-6, with TRBD1 matching over 7 bases. The V gene's germline CDR1 is MDHEN and CDR2 SYDVKM. The length of the CDR3 is 13 residues. The junction had 14 bases not matched to a gene; V was cut back by 6 bases and J by 18 bases. Here the CDR3 reads CASSQGDTIIPHF. CDR3 nucleotide sequence: TGTGCCAGCAGCCAGGGGGACACGATAATCCCCCACTTT.

This clonotype was observed many times. This rearrangement joins TRBV11-1 to TRBJ2-7; 9 bases align to TRBD1. Per germline, CDR1 SGHAT and CDR2 FQDESV (reference sequence). This CDR3 spans 12 amino acids. The junction had 2 bases not matched to a gene; V was cut back by 5 bases and J by 6 bases. DNA of the CDR3: TGTGCCAGCAGCCCGGACAGGGGCGAGCAGTACGTC. Protein: CASSPDRGEQYV.

This clonotype was recorded a few times. V and J are TRBV29-1 and TRBJ2-2; TRBD2 aligns across 8 bases. The V and J ends lost 7 bases and 7 bases, in that order; junction bases with no gene match: 8. This CDR3 region has 13 residues. Per germline, CDR1 SQVTM and CDR2 ANQGSEA. The CDR3 region has the DNA TGCAGCGCGGGAGGGGACGAGTACGGGGAGCTGTTTTTT. Protein sequence: CSAGGDEYGELFF.

This chain uses TRBV6-6 with TRBJ2-2, with 8 positions matching TRBD1. V was pared by 6 bases and J by 0 bases, with 6 bases of the junction left unmatched. CDR1 is MNHNY and CDR2 is SVGAGI in the germline V gene (reference sequence). CDR3 length: 16 amino acids. CDR3 bases: TGTGCCAGCAGCCGATCAGGGGGCGCGAACACCGGGGAGCTGTTTTTT. Residues: CASSRSGGANTGELFF.

This clonotype was detected many times. This rearrangement joins TRBV12-3 or TRBV12-4 to TRBJ1-1; D unclear. With 2 bases removed from V and 7 bases from J, the gap between germline ends came to 11 bases. The CDR3 consists of 13 residues. The CDR3 sequence: CASSLTSGVEAFF. CDR3 DNA: TGTGCCAGCAGTTTAACCTCCGGGGTTGAAGCTTTCTTT.

A few counts support this clonotype. This rearrangement joins TRBV20-1 to TRBJ2-1; 9 bases are a match to TRBD2. The CDR3 loop spans 14 amino acids. Losses at the gene ends were 6 bases for V and 4 bases for J; bases not matched to a gene: 7. Per germline, CDR1 DFQATT and CDR2 SNEGSKA (reference sequence). The CDR3 here is CSARHSGGYNEQFF. CDR3 nucleotides: TGCAGTGCCAGGCATAGCGGGGGATACAATGAGCAGTTCTTC.

Ten or more counts support this clonotype. The chain combines TRBV7-9 with TRBJ1-5; tentatively, D is TRBD1 (6 bases). Germline V gives CDR1 SEHNR, CDR2 FQNEAQ (reference sequence). V was cut by 5 bases and J by 3 bases, with 20 bases left in between. CDR3 size: 17 residues. This chain's CDR3 is CASSPIPGQQNNQPQHF. The DNA of the CDR3 is TGTGCCAGCAGCCCCATCCCCGGACAGCAGAACAATCAGCCCCAGCATTTT.

The V and J genes are TRBV2 and TRBJ1-3, with D possibly matching TRBD1 (5 bases). CDR1 and CDR2 (germline): SNHLY, FYNNEI. Trimming removed 6 bases from V and 2 bases from J, with 14 bases in between. The CDR3 runs 15 residues. The CDR3 DNA follows: TGTGCCAGCAGCGCCACCCGGGGGGCTGGAAACACCATATATTTT. Protein product: CASSATRGAGNTIYF.

This clonotype was recorded at least ten times. V gene TRBV28 combines with J gene TRBJ1-5; 10 nucleotides line up with TRBD1. Per the germline V gene, CDR1 is MDHEN and CDR2 is SYDVKM. There are 19 residues in the CDR3. V lost 8 bases, J lost 0 bases, and 16 bases stayed unmatched. The CDR3 loop is CASLWSGTGAPYSNQPQHF. CDR3 coding DNA: TGTGCCAGCCTTTGGAGCGGGACAGGGGCTCCTTATAGCAATCAGCCCCAGCATTTT.